The 3 T cell receptor beta chains below all came from one sample that was sequenced in a study of blood T cell repertoires in COVID-19. The data were produced by immunoSEQ multiplex PCR, yet TCRdb's version contains in-frame clones alone and is incomplete. The data hold some 300,000 clones, with roughly 89% observed a single time. The specimen sequenced was peripheral blood. The receptors derive from a middle-aged woman with COVID-19, enrolled during active disease.

The chain combines TRBV5-1 with TRBJ2-5; 7 nucleotides line up with TRBD1. Germline CDR1 is SGHRS and CDR2 is YFSETQ. The CDR3 length is 13 residues. V shed 7 bases and J 1 base; nucleotides not matched to a gene: 4. The DNA of the CDR3 is TGCGCCAGCGGGACAGTCCCCCAAGAGACCCAGTACTTC. It yields the protein CASGTVPQETQYF.

The chain is built from TRBV27 and TRBJ2-1, with a possible D match to TRBD2 (5 bases). CDR1 and CDR2 from the germline V gene are MNHEY and SMNVEV (reference sequence). The length of the CDR3 is 14 residues. V was cut by 9 bases and J by 0 bases, with 12 bases left in between. The DNA of the CDR3 is TGTGCCAGGACTAAGGGAACCTCCTACAATGAGCAGTTCTTC. As protein: CARTKGTSYNEQFF.

The rearrangement links TRBV7-2 to TRBJ2-1; TRBD2 might be the D (5 bases). Per the germline V gene, CDR1 is SGHTA and CDR2 is FQGNSA. The CDR3 consists of 13 residues. With 4 bases removed from V and 8 bases from J, the gap between germline ends came to 12 bases. CDR3: CASSSRRLHEQFF. For the CDR3, the DNA is TGTGCCAGCAGCTCTCGGAGACTACATGAGCAGTTCTTC.